Sequencing of this TCR beta chain was carried out in a study of blood T cell repertoires in COVID-19 (dated by TCRdb to the early 2020s). Notes on the research overall: Samples from collaborators originated in the United States, Italy and Spain and spanned both the acute and convalescent phases of COVID-19. Where available, HLA class I and class II types were obtained from metadata supplied by the sample provider rather than from assay-based typing. Subjects who had been exposed to COVID-19, were actively infected with it, or had recovered from it provided the deeply sampled blood TCRbeta repertoires that made up the dataset. A freely available public database, intended as a resource for researchers studying the immune response to SARS-CoV-2, is where the repertoires were released. A de-identified subject ID, COVID-19 status, age in years and sex were almost always included in the sample metadata. The material from the prospective study consisted of cDNA or gDNA derived from T cells, B-cell-depleted T cells, or PBMCs. Samples were obtained from the ongoing ImmuneRACE study (first 160 participants) and from some 1,300 subjects provided by 6 global collaborators. The research as a whole found: Clinical and demographic metadata were provided uncurated, with the amount varying by source and participant.

In regard to this clone: What this receptor recognizes is not known. No much larger clone exists at a distance of one base, and base qualities are not known. Other DNA sequences within the sample encode an identical CDR3.

The immunoSEQ Assay, a bias-controlled multiplex PCR, was used to amplify TCRbeta CDR3 regions from genomic DNA. The paper's processing steps were these. Nucleated cell counts per sample were estimated from amplification of reference gene primers within the assay. To quantify the absolute abundance of each unique TCRbeta CDR3 rearrangement, sequence reads were collapsed and filtered. Productive Simpson clonality was computed per sample as the square root of Simpson's diversity index over productive rearrangements. Held by TCRdb, this immuneACCESS table contains in-frame sequences only and omits some clones. Under half of the omission traces to an unresolved V gene where checked; the cause of the rest is unknown. V and J calls and clone size are given by that table; D and trimming were obtained from the DNA. Here the sample has approximately 200,000 clones; approximately 81% occur a single time. Around 2.9% of the sample is in the top ten clones.

There are 13 amino acids in the CDR3, from cysteine to phenylalanine inclusive. CDR3 DNA only is kept here, 39 bases in frame from base 1. V lost 1 base and J lost 1 base; the stretch between them is 4 bases long. Samples from volunteer blood donors who had recovered from COVID-19 were contributed by a second Seattle source. Whole blood was collected in K2EDTA tubes by collaborating institutions according to the institutions' own protocols. For TCRbeta analysis, collaborator samples were shipped as frozen whole blood, as isolated PBMCs, or as DNA extracted from either sample type. The sequence is built from TRBV12-3 or TRBV12-4 and TRBJ1-1, with no D gene named confidently. Sequenced: peripheral blood. This TCR was recovered from a man aged 45-65 years who had recovered from COVID-19. The CDR3 protein is CASSLGQNTEAFF. The DNA sequence is as follows: TGTGCCAGCAGTTTAGGTCAGAACACTGAAGCTTTCTTT.